The present T cell receptor (beta chain) was sequenced within a study of blood T cell repertoires in COVID-19. Across the whole study: The United States, Italy and Spain were the sources of the acute and convalescent COVID-19 samples. The analysed material was cDNA or gDNA that came from T cells, B-cell-depleted T cells, or PBMCs.

Only in-frame clones appear in the TCRdb table, and some are missing; sequencing was by immunoSEQ multiplex PCR. The data show approximately 230,000 clones, 85% to 90% seen once. Those who participated ranged in age from roughly 18 to 100 years and resided in 20 to 25 US areas. Before being deemed recovered, Cohort 3 donors had two negative PCRs, clearance, or symptom resolution. Input material: PBMCs or T cells enriched from blood (not recorded which). This TCR derives from a woman aged 25 to 39 who had recovered from COVID-19.

The CDR3 protein is CSASGQMFNQPQHF. CDR3 DNA sequence: TGCAGTGCTAGTGGGCAAATGTTCAATCAGCCCCAGCATTTT. V is TRBV20-1 and J is TRBJ1-5; D unclear. V gave up 3 bases and J gave up 3 bases, with 12 bases separating them. Germline CDR1 reads DFQATT; CDR2 reads SNEGSKA (reference sequence). This CDR3 spans 14 amino acids.